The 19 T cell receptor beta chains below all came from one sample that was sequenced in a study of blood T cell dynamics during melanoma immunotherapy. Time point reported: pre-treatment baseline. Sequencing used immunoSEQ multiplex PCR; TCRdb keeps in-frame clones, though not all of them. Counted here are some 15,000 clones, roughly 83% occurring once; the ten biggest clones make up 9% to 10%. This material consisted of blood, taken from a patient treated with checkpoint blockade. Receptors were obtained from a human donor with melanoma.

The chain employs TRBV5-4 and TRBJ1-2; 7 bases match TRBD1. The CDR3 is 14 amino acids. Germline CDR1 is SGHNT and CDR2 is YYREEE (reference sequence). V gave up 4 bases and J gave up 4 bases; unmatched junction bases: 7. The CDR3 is CASSLQGQSYGYTF. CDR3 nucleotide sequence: TGTGCCAGCAGCCTGCAGGGACAGAGCTATGGCTACACCTTC. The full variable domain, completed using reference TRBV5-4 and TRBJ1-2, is ETGVTQSPTHLIKTRGQQVTLRCSSQSGHNTVSWYQQALGQGPQFIFQYYREEENGRGNFPPRFSGLQFPNYSSELNVNALELDDSALYLCASSLQGQSYGYTFGSGTRLTVV.

CDR3 amino acids: CASSNRDSGSPLHF. The CDR3 DNA reads as TGTGCCAGCAGTAACAGGGATAGTGGCTCACCCCTCCACTTT. The chain combines TRBV7-9 with TRBJ1-6; D possibly corresponds to TRBD1 (6 bases). Germline V gives CDR1 SEHNR, CDR2 FQNEAQ (reference sequence). Trimming took off 6 bases at V and 10 bases at J, with 16 bases between the two ends. This CDR3 region has 14 residues.

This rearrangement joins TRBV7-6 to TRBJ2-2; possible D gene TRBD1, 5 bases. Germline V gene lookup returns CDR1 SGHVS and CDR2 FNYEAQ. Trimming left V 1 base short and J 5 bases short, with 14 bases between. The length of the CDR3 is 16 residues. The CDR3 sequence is CASSLGSRVGTGELFF. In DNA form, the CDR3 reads TGTGCCAGCAGCTTAGGTTCCAGGGTTGGGACCGGGGAGCTGTTTTTT. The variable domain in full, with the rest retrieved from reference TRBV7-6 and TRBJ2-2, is GAGVSQSPRYKVTKRGQDVALRCDPISGHVSLYWYRQALGQGPEFLTYFNYEAQQDKSGLPNDRFSAERPEGSISTLTIQRTEQRDSAMYRCASSLGSRVGTGELFFGEGSRLTVL.

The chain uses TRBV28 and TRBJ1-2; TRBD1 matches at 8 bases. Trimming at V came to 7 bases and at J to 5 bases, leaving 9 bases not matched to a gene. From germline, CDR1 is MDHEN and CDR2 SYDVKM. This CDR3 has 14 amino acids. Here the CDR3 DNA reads TGTGCCAGCACCAATGGTGGGACAGGATATGGCTACACCTTC. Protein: CASTNGGTGYGYTF.

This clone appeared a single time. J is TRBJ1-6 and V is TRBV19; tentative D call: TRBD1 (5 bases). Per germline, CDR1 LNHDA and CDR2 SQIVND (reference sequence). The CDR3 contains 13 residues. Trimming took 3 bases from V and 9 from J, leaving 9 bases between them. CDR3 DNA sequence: TGTGCCAGTAGTATGAGGGGAACTTCACCCCTCCACTTT. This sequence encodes CASSMRGTSPLHF.

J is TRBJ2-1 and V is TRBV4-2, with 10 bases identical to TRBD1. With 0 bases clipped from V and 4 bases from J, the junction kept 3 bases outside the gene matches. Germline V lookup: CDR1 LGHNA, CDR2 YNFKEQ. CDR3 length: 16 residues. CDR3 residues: CASSQDDRGLYNEQFF. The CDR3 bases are TGTGCCAGCAGCCAAGATGACAGGGGGCTGTACAATGAGCAGTTCTTC.

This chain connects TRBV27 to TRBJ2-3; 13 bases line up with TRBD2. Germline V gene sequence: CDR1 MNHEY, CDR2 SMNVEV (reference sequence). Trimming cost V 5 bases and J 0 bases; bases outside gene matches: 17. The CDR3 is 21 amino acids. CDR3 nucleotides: TGTGCCAGCAGTACCCCCCCCCACGCAGGACTAGCGGGAGATAGCACAGATACGCAGTATTTT. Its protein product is CASSTPPHAGLAGDSTDTQYF.

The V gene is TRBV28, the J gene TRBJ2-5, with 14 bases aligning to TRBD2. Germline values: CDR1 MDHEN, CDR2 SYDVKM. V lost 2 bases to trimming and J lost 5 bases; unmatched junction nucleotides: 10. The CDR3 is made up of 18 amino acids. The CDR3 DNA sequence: TGTGCCAGCAGTTTAATGACTAGCGGGAGGGCCCTCAGGGAGACCCAGTACTTC. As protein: CASSLMTSGRALRETQYF.

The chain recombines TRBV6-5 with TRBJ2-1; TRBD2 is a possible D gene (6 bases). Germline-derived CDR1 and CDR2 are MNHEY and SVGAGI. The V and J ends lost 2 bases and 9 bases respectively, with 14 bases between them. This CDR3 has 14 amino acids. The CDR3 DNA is TGTGCCAGCAGTTACAGAGGTACGGGACTTGAGCAGTTCTTC. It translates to CASSYRGTGLEQFF.

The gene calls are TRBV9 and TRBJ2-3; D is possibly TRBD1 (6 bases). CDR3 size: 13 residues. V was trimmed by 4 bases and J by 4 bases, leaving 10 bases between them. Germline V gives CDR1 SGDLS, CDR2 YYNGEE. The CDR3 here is CASSSGDADTQYF. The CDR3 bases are TGTGCCAGCAGCTCAGGGGACGCAGATACGCAGTATTTT.

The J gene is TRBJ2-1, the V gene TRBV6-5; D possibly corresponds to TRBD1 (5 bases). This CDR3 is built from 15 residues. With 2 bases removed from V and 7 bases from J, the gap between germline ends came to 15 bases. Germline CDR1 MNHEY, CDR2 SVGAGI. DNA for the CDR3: TGTGCCAGCAGTTACACACCGACAGTTTCTAATGAGCAGTTCTTC. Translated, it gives CASSYTPTVSNEQFF.

The CDR3 DNA sequence: TGTGCCAGCAGCTTAGACGGGACTGAAGCTTTCTTT. It yields the protein CASSLDGTEAFF. The rearrangement joins TRBV13 to TRBJ1-1; D is ambiguous. Trimming pared 1 base from V and 5 bases from J, leaving 5 bases between. This CDR3 has 12 amino acids. Germline V gene sequence: CDR1 PRHDT, CDR2 FYEKMQ (reference sequence).

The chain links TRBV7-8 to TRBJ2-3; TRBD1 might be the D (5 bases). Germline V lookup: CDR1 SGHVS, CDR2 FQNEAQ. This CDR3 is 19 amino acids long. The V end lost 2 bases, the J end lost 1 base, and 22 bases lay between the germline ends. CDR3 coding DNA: TGTGCCAGCAGCTTAAGGTACAACAGGCCAGAAAGAGGCACAGATACGCAGTATTTT. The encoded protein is CASSLRYNRPERGTDTQYF.

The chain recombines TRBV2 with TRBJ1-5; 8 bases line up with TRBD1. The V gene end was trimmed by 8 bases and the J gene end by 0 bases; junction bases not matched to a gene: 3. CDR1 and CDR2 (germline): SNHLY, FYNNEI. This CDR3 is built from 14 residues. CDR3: CASRDRHSNQPQHF. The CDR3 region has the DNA TGTGCCAGCCGGGACAGGCATAGCAATCAGCCCCAGCATTTT.

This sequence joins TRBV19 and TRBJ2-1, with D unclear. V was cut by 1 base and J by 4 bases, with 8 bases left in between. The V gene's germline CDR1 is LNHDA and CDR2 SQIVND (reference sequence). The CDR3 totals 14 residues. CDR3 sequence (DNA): TGTGCCAGTAGTATAGTGGCAGTGTACAATGAGCAGTTCTTC. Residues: CASSIVAVYNEQFF.

CDR3 nucleotide sequence: TGTGCCAGCTCGGACCGAGCAGCCTACGAGCAGTACTTC. This translates into CASSDRAAYEQYF. The rearrangement links TRBV6-5 to TRBJ2-7; D gene ambiguous. The CDR3 is 13 residues long. The germline V gene has CDR1 MNHEY and CDR2 SVGAGI. V lost 8 bases and J 2 bases, leaving 13 bases between the germline ends.

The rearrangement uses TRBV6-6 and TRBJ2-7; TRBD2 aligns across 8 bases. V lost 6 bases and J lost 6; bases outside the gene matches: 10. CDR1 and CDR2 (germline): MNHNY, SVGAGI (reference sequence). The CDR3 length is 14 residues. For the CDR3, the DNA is TGTGCCAGCAGAAGCGGGGGAGGTTCCGGCGAGCAGTACTTC. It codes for CASRSGGGSGEQYF.

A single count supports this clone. The CDR3 loop reads CASTLPGVNQPQHF. The CDR3 DNA follows: TGTGCCAGCACTCTTCCGGGGGTCAATCAGCCCCAGCATTTT. The rearrangement uses TRBV28 and TRBJ1-5, with a tentative D call TRBD1 (5 bases). V lost 7 bases, J lost 3 bases, and 13 bases lay in between. This CDR3 has 14 amino acids. Germline V gene lookup returns CDR1 MDHEN and CDR2 SYDVKM. The whole variable domain, remainder taken from reference TRBV28 and TRBJ1-5, is DVKVTQSSRYLVKRTGEKVFLECVQDMDHENMFWYRQDPGLGLRLIYFSYDVKMKEKGDIPEGYSVSREKKERFSLILESASTNQTSMYLCASTLPGVNQPQHFGDGTRLSIL.

CDR3 coding DNA: TGCGCCAGCAGTCCCCAGGGTAGTTGGACCGGGGAGCTGTTTTTT. This codes for CASSPQGSWTGELFF. The V gene is TRBV5-1, the J gene TRBJ2-2; a weak D match, TRBD1 (5 bases). V was shortened by 5 bases and J by 5 bases, with 16 bases between the two germline ends. The CDR3 is 15 residues long. Per germline, CDR1 SGHRS and CDR2 YFSETQ.